Presented here are 30 T cell receptor beta chains from one specimen sequenced in a study of T cell repertoires in ileal Crohn's disease. Sequenced by immunoSEQ multiplex PCR; TCRdb stores in-frame clones only, minus some. The table has more than 11,000 clones, approximately 63% seen once. The sample comprised ileal tissue. These receptors came from an adult with Crohn's disease.

This clone was detected a few times. The chain recombines TRBV7-3 with TRBJ2-1, with TRBD1 matching over 8 bases. The CDR3 covers 15 residues. The V segment lost 3 bases and the J segment 7 bases; nucleotides outside the gene matches: 8. Germline V gene data show CDR1 as SGHTA and CDR2 as FQGTGA. The CDR3 DNA follows: TGTGCCAGCAGCTTCGGGCAGGGGGCGAGGAATGAGCAGTTCTTC. Residues: CASSFGQGARNEQFF.

The genes are TRBV30 and TRBJ2-7, with 7 positions matching TRBD1. Trimming cost V 5 bases and J 3 bases; bases outside gene matches: 10. Germline lookup yields CDR1 GTSNPN and CDR2 SVGIG (reference sequence). This CDR3 is 14 amino acids long. The CDR3 region is CAWGRGTAFYEQYF. CDR3 nucleotide sequence: TGTGCCTGGGGCAGGGGGACAGCCTTCTACGAGCAGTACTTC.

This clone was recorded a few times. The chain uses TRBV6-5 and TRBJ1-1; D possibly corresponds to TRBD1 (6 bases). V was pared by 6 bases and J by 5 bases, with 16 bases between. Germline V gene sequence: CDR1 MNHEY, CDR2 SVGAGI. The CDR3 consists of 14 residues. This CDR3 reads CASSYTGAGTEAFF. CDR3 coding DNA: TGTGCCAGCAGCTACACGGGGGCTGGGACTGAAGCTTTCTTT.

As for this clone: Other nucleotide sequences in the sample specify the same CDR3. This chain uses TRBV28 with TRBJ1-1, with D tentatively TRBD1 (5 bases). The CDR3 is 15 amino acids. Trimming stripped 9 bases from V and 0 bases from J, with 17 bases between. Looked up from germline, CDR1 is MDHEN and CDR2 is SYDVKM. The CDR3 region is CASSPPAGMNTEAFF. In DNA, the CDR3 is TGTGCCAGTAGTCCCCCTGCAGGGATGAACACTGAAGCTTTCTTT.

CDR3 nucleotide sequence: TGTGCCAGCCTGACGACCTACACTGAAGCTTTCTTT. Translating gives CASLTTYTEAFF. The gene calls are TRBV6-6 and TRBJ1-1, with D uncertain. CDR3 length: 12 residues. Per the germline V gene, CDR1 is MNHNY and CDR2 is SVGAGI (reference sequence). V lost 8 bases to trimming and J lost 3 bases, with 10 bases between them.

The chain combines TRBV27 with TRBJ2-2, with TRBD2 identical over 8 bases. Unmatched junction bases numbered 7, after V lost 0 bases and J lost 4 bases. Germline-derived CDR1 and CDR2 are MNHEY and SMNVEV (reference sequence). The CDR3 contains 17 residues. CDR3 sequence reads: CASSLSLAGGTTGELFF. CDR3 coding DNA: TGTGCCAGCAGTTTATCACTGGCGGGGGGCACCACCGGGGAGCTGTTTTTT.

V and J are TRBV7-9 and TRBJ2-6, with TRBD1 matching 10 bases. Germline CDR1 SEHNR, CDR2 FQNEAQ (reference sequence). This CDR3 spans 18 amino acids. V dropped 4 bases and J dropped 1; count of bases not matched to a gene: 7. The DNA for the CDR3 is TGTGCCAGCAGCTCGAGGACAGGGGGGTCGTCTGGGGCCAACGTCCTGACTTTC. This sequence encodes CASSSRTGGSSGANVLTF.

In its sample, this clone was seen once. This chain joins TRBV10-3 and TRBJ1-3; D not certain. V lost 0 bases, J lost 0 bases, and 9 bases lay in between. CDR3 length equals 16 residues. In germline, CDR1 is ENHRY, CDR2 SYGVKD. The CDR3 loop reads CAISESGRSSGNTIYF. In DNA form, the CDR3 reads TGTGCCATCAGTGAGTCTGGCAGGAGCTCTGGAAACACCATATATTTT.

The chain is built from TRBV7-8 and TRBJ1-2; 8 nucleotides align to TRBD1. J lost 5 bases, V lost 2 bases, and 4 bases had no gene match. CDR1 is SGHVS, CDR2 FQNEAQ, per germline. CDR3 size: 14 residues. DNA of the CDR3: TGTGCCAGCAGCTTAAGGGACAGGCTATATGGCTACACCTTC. Translation: CASSLRDRLYGYTF. The full variable domain, with the rest looked up from reference TRBV7-8 and TRBJ1-2, is GAGVSQSPRYKVAKRGQDVALRCDPISGHVSLFWYQQALGQGPEFLTYFQNEAQLDKSGLPSDRFFAERPEGSVSTLKIQRTQQEDSAVYLCASSLRDRLYGYTFGSGTRLTVV.

The chain couples TRBV29-1 to TRBJ1-2, with TRBD1 matching over 11 bases. The ends lost 7 bases at V and 8 bases at J; junction bases unmatched: 6. Germline loops: CDR1 SQVTM, CDR2 ANQGSEA. The CDR3 sequence is 12 residues long. The CDR3, as DNA: TGCAGCGCCTGGGACAGGGGGTTAGGCTACACCTTC. Translation gives CSAWDRGLGYTF.

The rearrangement joins TRBV7-2 to TRBJ2-1; 7 bases agree with TRBD1. Trimming at V came to 6 bases and at J to 4 bases, leaving 9 bases not matched to a gene. This CDR3 is 15 amino acids long. From germline, CDR1 is SGHTA and CDR2 FQGNSA. CDR3: CASRRTGTDYNEQFF. CDR3 sequence (DNA): TGTGCCAGCAGGCGTACCGGGACAGATTACAATGAGCAGTTCTTC.

In nucleotides, the CDR3 is TGTGCCAGCAGCCTCGGACAGGGACAAGGTGGCTACACCTTC. It is translated as CASSLGQGQGGYTF. The chain combines TRBV7-9 with TRBJ1-2, with 8 bases identical to TRBD1. V lost 5 bases and J lost 7; bases outside the gene matches: 9. The CDR3 has 14 residues. Germline-derived CDR1 and CDR2 are SEHNR and FQNEAQ (reference sequence).

In this sample, this clone turned up a few times. V and J are TRBV27 and TRBJ1-4; D remains unclear. The CDR3 is made up of 15 amino acids. Germline V lookup: CDR1 MNHEY, CDR2 SMNVEV (reference sequence). Trimming pared 11 bases from V and 4 bases from J, leaving 20 bases between. The CDR3 region is CAPERPQVGNEKLFF. The CDR3 bases are TGTGCCCCCGAGCGCCCCCAGGTGGGTAATGAAAAACTGTTTTTT.

The chain has TRBV5-1 and TRBJ2-5, with 11 bases aligning to TRBD1. Trimming cost V 2 bases and J 4 bases; bases outside gene matches: 13. Germline V gene data show CDR1 as SGHRS and CDR2 as YFSETQ. The CDR3 runs 18 residues. DNA for the CDR3: TGCGCCAGCAGCTTCAGGCCCGGGACAGGGGGGCAAGCAGAGACCCAGTACTTC. Translation gives CASSFRPGTGGQAETQYF.

This clone is medium-sized in the sample. The chain combines TRBV4-1 with TRBJ1-3; perhaps TRBD1 as D (5 bases). This CDR3 is built from 16 residues. CDR1 MGHRA and CDR2 YSYEKL come from the germline V gene. V was shortened by 0 bases and J by 4 bases, with 13 bases between the two germline ends. Here the CDR3 reads CASSQDIRVGGNTIYF. CDR3 nucleotides: TGCGCCAGCAGCCAAGATATCAGGGTGGGAGGAAACACCATATATTTT.

The chain uses TRBV19 and TRBJ1-1; no clear D gene. V lost 7 bases to trimming and J lost 2 bases, with 14 bases between them. The CDR3 loop spans 14 amino acids. Looked up from germline, CDR1 is LNHDA and CDR2 is SQIVND (reference sequence). CDR3 in amino acids: CASKLFNSNTEAFF. CDR3 coding DNA: TGTGCCAGTAAGCTGTTTAACAGTAACACTGAAGCTTTCTTT.

The gene calls are TRBV30 and TRBJ1-6; D may be TRBD1 (5 bases). V was shortened by 0 bases and J by 11 bases, with 11 bases between the two germline ends. Germline values: CDR1 GTSNPN, CDR2 SVGIG (reference sequence). CDR3 size: 13 residues. The CDR3 DNA follows: TGTGCCTGGAGTGTAAAGGGGCTGGCACCCCTCCACTTT. Translation gives CAWSVKGLAPLHF.

This clone was observed a handful of times. The chain combines TRBV30 with TRBJ2-6; D possibly corresponds to TRBD2 (5 bases). V was shortened by 2 bases and J by 2 bases, with 10 bases between the two germline ends. Germline V lookup: CDR1 GTSNPN, CDR2 SVGIG (reference sequence). This CDR3 is 15 amino acids long. The CDR3 DNA follows: TGTGCCTGGAGTAGGTCCGGGGCTGGGGCCAACGTCCTGACTTTC. This gives the protein CAWSRSGAGANVLTF.

The CDR3 DNA is TGTGCCTGGGCGCGGGGCGGGGTACAAGAGACCCAGTACTTC. It is translated as CAWARGGVQETQYF. The V gene is TRBV30, the J gene TRBJ2-5; possible D gene TRBD2, 6 bases. Germline V gene lookup returns CDR1 GTSNPN and CDR2 SVGIG (reference sequence). Trimming left V 5 bases short and J 2 bases short, with 15 bases between. The CDR3 is made up of 14 amino acids.

This chain connects TRBV28 to TRBJ1-6; tentative D call: TRBD1 (5 bases). The V end was cut by 5 bases, the J end by 5 bases, with 13 bases between. The CDR3 runs to 15 residues. Germline CDR1 reads MDHEN; CDR2 reads SYDVKM. CDR3 coding DNA: TGTGCCAGCAGTACCCCGGGACGAGATAATTCACCCCTCCACTTT. Amino acid sequence: CASSTPGRDNSPLHF.

The V and J genes are TRBV19 and TRBJ1-5, with D tentatively TRBD1 (6 bases). Trimming removed 3 bases from V and 3 bases from J, with 12 bases in between. The CDR3 spans 15 residues. Germline values: CDR1 LNHDA, CDR2 SQIVND (reference sequence). CDR3 sequence: CASSMWTDTNQPQHF. The DNA for the CDR3 is TGTGCCAGTAGTATGTGGACAGATACCAATCAGCCCCAGCATTTT.

The rearrangement uses TRBV5-8 and TRBJ2-5; 7 bases match TRBD2. The germline V gene has CDR1 SGHTS and CDR2 YDEGEE. V lost 4 bases, J lost 2 bases, and 5 bases stayed unmatched. The CDR3 is 14 amino acids. CDR3 nucleotide sequence: TGTGCCAGCAGCCCTCAAGCGGGACAAGAGACCCAGTACTTC. Amino acid sequence: CASSPQAGQETQYF. Using reference TRBV5-8 and TRBJ2-5 for the parts outside the CDR3, the full variable domain is EAGVTQSPTHLIKTRGQQATLRCSPISGHTSVYWYQQALGLGLQFLLWYDEGEERNRGNFPPRFSGRQFPNYSSELNVNALELEDSALYLCASSPQAGQETQYFGPGTRLLVL.

This clone has a single count. The gene calls are TRBV2 and TRBJ1-3; no clear D gene. The V gene's germline CDR1 is SNHLY and CDR2 FYNNEI. This CDR3 has 14 amino acids. The V end lost 5 bases, the J end lost 0 bases, and 8 bases lay between the germline ends. The CDR3 coding sequence is TGTGCCAGCAGTTCAGGCACCTCTGGAAACACCATATATTTT. Its protein product is CASSSGTSGNTIYF.

The chain employs TRBV5-1 and TRBJ1-1; TRBD1 is a possible D gene (5 bases). The CDR3 covers 14 residues. The germline gives CDR1 SGHRS, CDR2 YFSETQ. Trimming shortened V by 2 bases and J by 4 bases, and 12 bases separated the two germline ends. CDR3 region: CASSLLDDSTEAFF. In nucleotides, the CDR3 is TGCGCCAGCAGCTTACTTGATGACAGCACTGAAGCTTTCTTT.

The J gene is TRBJ2-7, the V gene TRBV7-6; a possible D gene is TRBD1 (6 bases). The ends were cut back, 5 bases at V and 4 bases at J, with 9 bases in the middle. The CDR3 consists of 12 residues. From germline, CDR1 is SGHVS and CDR2 FNYEAQ. The DNA for the CDR3 is TGTGCCAGCAGCATCGGACAGTACGAGCAGTACTTC. This encodes CASSIGQYEQYF.

V usage is TRBV7-9 and J usage is TRBJ1-1; 7 positions agree with TRBD1. V dropped 6 bases and J dropped 1; count of bases not matched to a gene: 8. Germline V gene sequence: CDR1 SEHNR, CDR2 FQNEAQ (reference sequence). The CDR3 has 15 residues. The CDR3 protein is CASSSRRGTNTEAFF. The CDR3 region has the DNA TGTGCCAGCAGTTCCCGCAGGGGGACGAACACTGAAGCTTTCTTT. Full variable domain (missing parts from reference TRBV7-9 and TRBJ1-1): DTGVSQNPRHKITKRGQNVTFRCDPISEHNRLYWYRQTLGQGPEFLTYFQNEAQLEKSRLLSDRFSAERPKGSFSTLEIQRTEQGDSAMYLCASSSRRGTNTEAFFGQGTRLTVV.

The V and J genes are TRBV6-5 and TRBJ1-1; no definite D call. Germline values: CDR1 MNHEY, CDR2 SVGAGI. CDR3 length: 11 residues. Between the trimmed V and J ends, which lost 8 bases and 5 bases, there was a span of 9 bases. The CDR3 spells CASLGVTEAFF. The CDR3 nucleotides are TGTGCCAGCCTTGGCGTAACTGAAGCTTTCTTT.

J is TRBJ2-7 and V is TRBV2; D unclear. Germline CDR1 SNHLY, CDR2 FYNNEI. The CDR3 consists of 13 residues. The ends were cut back, 6 bases at V and 2 bases at J, with 11 bases in the middle. CDR3 in amino acids: CASRGWSTYEQYF. The DNA of the CDR3 is TGTGCCAGCAGGGGTTGGAGCACCTACGAGCAGTACTTC.

V usage is TRBV7-9 and J usage is TRBJ1-5; D is undetermined. Trimming stripped 1 base from V and 7 bases from J, with 8 bases between. Germline-derived CDR1 and CDR2 are SEHNR and FQNEAQ (reference sequence). The CDR3 length is 13 residues. The CDR3 loop reads CASSLEGGQPQHF. As DNA, the CDR3 is TGTGCCAGCAGCTTAGAGGGCGGGCAGCCCCAGCATTTT.

The gene calls are TRBV28 and TRBJ2-3, with a weak D call TRBD2 (5 bases). The CDR3 consists of 13 residues. Germline values: CDR1 MDHEN, CDR2 SYDVKM. V was cut by 5 bases and J by 2 bases, with 8 bases left in between. CDR3 sequence: CASSGLYTDTQYF. CDR3 sequence (DNA): TGTGCCAGCAGTGGACTGTACACAGATACGCAGTATTTT.